This T cell receptor beta chain was obtained from a study of PD-L1 blockade in urothelial cancer (dated by TCRdb to between 2016 and 2019). About the full investigation: Therapy was started in about 2014 for all patients, and atezolizumab 1,200 mg was administered intravenously every 3 weeks. About 90% of the roughly 29 patients were identified as males with urothelial cancer of bladder origin, and a prior smoking history was reported by 18 of 29 patients. An ECOG performance status of 0 or 1 was recorded for the patients, and 0 to 3 prior chemotherapy regimens had been received by the patients. Blood samples were analyzed 3 weeks after the start of treatment (second dose) and 6 weeks after the start of treatment. A median of about 150,000 T cells and tens of thousands of unique TCRs was obtained from blood samples, and a median clonality of approximately 0.08 was observed. The study, an exploratory multi-omic analysis, examined somatic, immune and clinical correlates of response to PD-L1 blockade with atezolizumab in urothelial cancer. Pretreatment tumor samples and matched peripheral blood, collected serially before and after atezolizumab treatment, underwent TCR sequencing. Durable clinical benefit was defined as a progression-free survival longer than 6 months, and TCR features were additionally tested against progression-free survival and overall survival. In the same patients, whole exome sequencing and RNA sequencing of pretreatment tumors were performed in addition to TCR sequencing. Fewer than ten patients reached durable clinical benefit, while 20 or so patients did not. Some 30 patients had pretreatment blood TCR-seq, approximately 24 had at least one posttreatment blood collection, and approximately 24 had tumor TCR-seq. Study-wide conclusions, independent of this receptor: Improved progression-free and overall survival was associated with having pretreatment peripheral blood TCR clonality below the median. Because the sample size was small (n of about 29) and many exploratory analyses were performed, the results are intended to be hypothesis-generating. Patients with durable benefit showed greater expansion of tumor-associated TCR clones in peripheral blood 3 weeks after starting treatment (n of about 20, p = 0.022).

Remarks on this clone: Its specific antigen is unknown. Per-base qualities were not stored, and no clone one base away is much larger.

Measured from the cysteine to the phenylalanine, the CDR3 is 18 residues long. The sequence is cut down to CDR3 DNA, 54 bases in frame from base 1. V has 0 bases trimmed and J has 3 bases trimmed; junction bases matching no gene number 12. The germline V gene specifies LGHNA as CDR1 and YSLEER as CDR2. The time point label on this specimen signifies: peripheral blood 6 weeks after treatment start. The cohort included under 35 patients with locally advanced or metastatic urothelial carcinoma who were treated at Memorial Sloan Kettering on a trial protocol. Peripheral blood mononuclear cells were collected pretreatment and during treatment, with between 1 and 8 total time points per patient. The Qiagen DNeasy Blood extraction kit was used to purify genomic DNA from total PBMCs and tumor samples. PBMCs were collected pretreatment and during treatment, and were isolated and stored as previously described.

Synthetic TCR analog templates were spiked into each PCR to estimate absolute template abundance from read counts. The immunoSEQ assay was used to amplify TCRbeta CDR3 regions from genomic DNA with bias-controlled V and J gene primers. Rearranged TCRbeta segments were sequenced at approximately 20X coverage. The paper's data handling went like this. Clustering was used to correct sequencing errors, and CDR3s were annotated against IMGT so that V, D and J genes could be assigned. Only productive TCRbeta rearrangements were used in downstream analyses, excluding out-of-frame or stop-codon sequences. To compute clonality, Shannon entropy was normalized by the log of the number of unique productive sequences and then subtracted from one. Fisher's exact test with Benjamini-Hochberg correction, at a threshold of adjusted p below 0.01, was used to find clones that differed between time points or between blood and tumor. Drawn from immuneACCESS, this table holds only the in-frame rearrangements with V and J called that TCRdb kept. Clones are partly lost; checked studies trace under half to an unresolved V gene and leave the rest unexplained. V and J calls and clone size are those listed in that table; D and trimming were worked out from the DNA. The sample table holds roughly 120,000 clones, of which less than 95% were seen once. Of the sample, around 4% falls within the top ten clones.

This receptor was taken from a man aged 60 to 75 with urothelial cancer. This sequence uses TRBV4-3 and TRBJ1-1, with 8 bases matching TRBD1. The sample was PBMCs, taken around atezolizumab (anti-PD-L1) treatment. The DNA sequence is TGCGCCAGCAGCCAAGATCGGGCCAGGGGGCTGTGGGACACTGAAGCTTTCTTT. The translation is CASSQDRARGLWDTEAFF.